This T cell receptor (beta chain) was sequenced for a study of graft-versus-host responses after intestinal transplantation. Study-wide background: Every one of the recipients received anti-thymocyte globulin induction and afterwards took tacrolimus and steroids for 3 to 4 years. Study-level findings and limits: GvH clones turned up in recipient marrow; some had shown up first in ileum or blood. Levels of circulating GvH clones at their peak were associated with early post-transplant HvG declines.

The assay was immunoSEQ multiplex PCR, and TCRdb's table has in-frame clones only and misses some. The sample holds tens of thousands of clones, 80% to 95% seen once. In the case of this clone: What it recognizes is unknown.

This sequence was found in a human donor who received an intestinal transplant. Source: unstimulated CD4+ T cells sorted from spleen or lymph node cells, taken before intestinal transplant.

CDR3 amino acids: CASSQVPPGSMNTEAFF. In nucleotides, the CDR3 is TGTGCCAGCAGCCAAGTCCCCCCAGGGTCAATGAACACTGAAGCTTTCTTT. J is TRBJ1-1 and V is TRBV4-2; the D gene is possibly TRBD1 (5 bases). Germline CDR1 reads LGHNA; CDR2 reads YNFKEQ. With 1 base removed from V and 0 bases from J, the gap between germline ends came to 15 bases. The CDR3 extends over 17 amino acids.